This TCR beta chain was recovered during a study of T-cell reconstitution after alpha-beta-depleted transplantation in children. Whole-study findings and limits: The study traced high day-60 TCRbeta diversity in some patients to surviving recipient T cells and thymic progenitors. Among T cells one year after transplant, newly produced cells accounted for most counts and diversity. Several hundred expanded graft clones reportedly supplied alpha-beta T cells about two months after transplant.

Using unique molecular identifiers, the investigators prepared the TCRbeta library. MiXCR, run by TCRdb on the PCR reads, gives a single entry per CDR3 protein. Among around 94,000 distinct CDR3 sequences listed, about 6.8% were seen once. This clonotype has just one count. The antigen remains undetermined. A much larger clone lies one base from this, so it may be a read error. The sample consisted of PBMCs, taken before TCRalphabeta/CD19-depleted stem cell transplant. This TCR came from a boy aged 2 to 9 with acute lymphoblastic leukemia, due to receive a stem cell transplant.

DNA for the CDR3: TGTTCCAGCAGCCTGGGGTCTCTGAACACTGAAGCTTTCTTT. This encodes CSSSLGSLNTEAFF. The gene calls are TRBV12-3 or TRBV12-4 and TRBJ1-1; unclear D gene. The CDR3 contains 14 residues.